This TCR beta chain originates from a study of blood T cells in healthy people across ages. Study findings and constraints: Naive T cell percentage by flow cytometry tracked strongly with beta diversity.

Comments on this clonotype: Its antigen is not known.

The V and J ends lost 0 bases and 0 bases respectively, with 10 bases between them. Germline V gene lookup returns CDR1 SGDLS and CDR2 YYNGEE. The CDR3 runs to 17 residues. With a J-beta primer mix and a sample-barcoded 5' primer, a second PCR ran 7 to 11 cycles. TCRdb ran MiXCR on the 5' RACE reads and lists one entry per CDR3 protein. Of 1.8 million or so distinct CDR3 sequences in the sample, roughly two fifths were seen once. The V call is TRBV9, the J call TRBJ1-6, with D maybe TRBD1 (5 bases). The sequencing sample was made of blood. The clonotype was recovered from a human donor in good health. The CDR3 nucleotides read TGTGCCAGCAGCGTAGGGGGACCGAGCTCCTATAATTCACCCCTCCACTTT. Encoded protein: CASSVGGPSSYNSPLHF.